This is a list of T cell receptor beta chains from one sample in a study of T-cell memory formation after mild COVID-19. TCRdb reprocessed the 5' RACE reads with MiXCR, giving one entry per CDR3 protein. The sample lists about 540,000 distinct CDR3 sequences; around 21% were seen once. The source material was PBMCs or a T cell subset sorted from them (not recorded which). The receptor source for this set is an adult woman who had mild COVID-19 (a few samples of this study predate the infection). Cell type and time point are not known. Both conserved end residues are part of each CDR3. Each record gives: CDR3 DNA, CDR3 protein, D gene, clone size, J gene, V gene. D genes are given only for firm matches. The size of a clone is reported for some rows only, either as once, few or many, or as a class for expanded clones.

TGTGCCAGCAGTTTATCAGGCCGTTGGCGGGATGGCTACACCTTC CASSLSGRWRDGYTF . . TRBJ1-2 TRBV27
TGTGCCAGCAGCGAAGTGTCTGGGACACTCCAAGAGACCCAGTACTTC CASSEVSGTLQETQYF . few TRBJ2-5 TRBV7-7
TGCGCCAGCAGCCCGCCTAGTTCACTTAACACTGAAGCTTTCTTT CASSPPSSLNTEAFF . few TRBJ1-1 TRBV5-1
TGTGCCAGTCCTAGGGGCTACACTGAAGCTTTCTTT CASPRGYTEAFF . few TRBJ1-1 TRBV2
TGTGCCTGGAGAGCGGGAAACACTGGAAACACCATATATTTT CAWRAGNTGNTIYF . few TRBJ1-3 TRBV30
TGCGCCAGCAGCCACCGGGTGGAAGCCTACGAGCAGTACTTC CASSHRVEAYEQYF . few TRBJ2-7 TRBV4-1
TGTGCCAGCAGTGAATTCCAGGGGCGAGGCAGAGATACGCAGTATTTT CASSEFQGRGRDTQYF . many TRBJ2-3 TRBV25-1
TGTGCCAGCAGTGACGGGGCAGGGAGTTTCGATGAGCAGTTCTTC CASSDGAGSFDEQFF . few TRBJ2-1 TRBV6-4
TGTGCCAGCATACCAGGCCAAGCCGCCCAGGAGACCCAGTACTTC CASIPGQAAQETQYF . few TRBJ2-5 TRBV6-6
TGCGCCAGCAGCCCCCGGACTAGCGGGTTGGCCAACACCGGGGAGCTGTTTTTT CASSPRTSGLANTGELFF TRBD2 . TRBJ2-2 TRBV5-1
TGTGCCAGCAGATGGAGCTCCTATAATTCACCCCTCCACTTT CASRWSSYNSPLHF . few TRBJ1-6 TRBV21-1
TGCAGTGCTAGAGCCCGGCACGAAGAGACCCAGTACTTC CSARARHEETQYF . . TRBJ2-5 TRBV20-1
TGTGCCAGCTCGTCACTAGACAGCCCGGGAAGTGAGCAGTTCTTC CASSSLDSPGSEQFF . . TRBJ2-1 TRBV18
TGCAGCGTTGAAGATCGAACAGGGAAGGTCTACGAGCAGTACTTC CSVEDRTGKVYEQYF . . TRBJ2-7 TRBV29-1
TGTGCCAGCAGCCGGGACAGGGAGCACTTGAACACTGAAGCTTTCTTT CASSRDREHLNTEAFF TRBD1 . TRBJ1-1 TRBV2
TGCAGCGTTTATAGCGGACCCGATTCTAGCACAGATACGCAGTATTTT CSVYSGPDSSTDTQYF . many TRBJ2-3 TRBV29-1
TGTGCCAGCAGTTACTTCGACAGGGAAGGAGGCTCCGGGGAGCTGTTTTTT CASSYFDREGGSGELFF TRBD1 . TRBJ2-2 TRBV6-5
TGTGCCAGTAGTACGATAGCGGGAGGAGGTGATGAGCAGTTCTTC CASSTIAGGGDEQFF TRBD2 . TRBJ2-1 TRBV19